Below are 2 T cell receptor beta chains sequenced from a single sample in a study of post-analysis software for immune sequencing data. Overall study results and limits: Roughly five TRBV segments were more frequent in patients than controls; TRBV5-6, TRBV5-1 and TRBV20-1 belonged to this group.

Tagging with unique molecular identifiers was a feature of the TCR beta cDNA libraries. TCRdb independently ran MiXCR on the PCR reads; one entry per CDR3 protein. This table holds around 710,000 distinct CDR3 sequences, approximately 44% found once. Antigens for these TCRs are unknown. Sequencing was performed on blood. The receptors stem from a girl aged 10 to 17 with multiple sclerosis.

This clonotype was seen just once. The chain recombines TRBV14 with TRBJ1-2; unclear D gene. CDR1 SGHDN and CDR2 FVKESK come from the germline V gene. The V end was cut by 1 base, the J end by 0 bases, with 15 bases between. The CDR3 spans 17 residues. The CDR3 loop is CASSQVGASPTNYGYTF. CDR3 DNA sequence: TGTGCCAGCAGCCAAGTGGGCGCCTCGCCGACTAACTATGGCTACACCTTC.

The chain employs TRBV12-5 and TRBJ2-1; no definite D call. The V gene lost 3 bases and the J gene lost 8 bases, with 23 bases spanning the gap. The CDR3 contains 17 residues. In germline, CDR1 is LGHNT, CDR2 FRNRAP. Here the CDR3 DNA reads TGTGCTAGTGGTTTCTCCCCCACCAGTTCCCCGGGCGATGAGCAGTTCTTC. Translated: CASGFSPTSSPGDEQFF.